This entry describes one TCR beta chain. The data were taken from a study of control samples from healthy donors and cancer patients. The data were produced by immunoSEQ multiplex PCR, yet TCRdb's version contains in-frame clones alone and is incomplete. Its table records around 190,000 clones. This CDR3 is 14 amino acids long. CDR1 and CDR2 from the germline V gene are LNHNV and YYDKDF (reference sequence). The V and J ends lost 2 bases and 2 bases respectively, with 9 bases between them. The chain recombines TRBV15 with TRBJ1-1, with no clear D. The TCR originated in a woman aged 25 to 45 in good health. The sequenced sample consisted of blood. The CDR3 DNA is TGTGCCACCAGCAGAATGCCCCATAACACTGAAGCTTTCTTT. Translating gives CATSRMPHNTEAFF.